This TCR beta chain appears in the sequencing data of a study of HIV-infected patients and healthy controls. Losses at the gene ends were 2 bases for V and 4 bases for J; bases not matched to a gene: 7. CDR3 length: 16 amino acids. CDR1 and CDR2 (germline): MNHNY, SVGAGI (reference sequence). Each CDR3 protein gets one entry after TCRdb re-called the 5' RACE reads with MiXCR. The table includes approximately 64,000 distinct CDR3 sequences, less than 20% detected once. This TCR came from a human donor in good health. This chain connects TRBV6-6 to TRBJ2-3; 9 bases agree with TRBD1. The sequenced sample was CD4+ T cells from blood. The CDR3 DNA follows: TGTGCCAGCAGTTACCCGATTGGACAGGGGTCAGATACGCAGTATTTT. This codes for CASSYPIGQGSDTQYF.